This entry lists 13 T cell receptor beta chains sequenced from one sample in a study of T cells in Graves' hyperthyroidism and ophthalmopathy. Amplification yielded TCR beta CDR3 regions, with RNA transcripts as the source. With the HTBI primer set, the TCR CDR3 went through a first round of RT-PCR. A single record per CDR3 protein comes from TCRdb applying MiXCR to the multiplex PCR reads. Here the sample spans around 300,000 distinct CDR3 sequences, around a quarter being singletons. Sequenced sample: blood. These TCRs come from a man aged 35 to 55 with Graves' hyperthyroidism that later progressed to Graves' ophthalmopathy.

In its sample, this clonotype was seen many times. The chain is built from TRBV5-4 and TRBJ2-7; TRBD1 might be the D (6 bases). Germline V gives CDR1 SGHNT, CDR2 YYREEE (reference sequence). The CDR3 consists of 13 residues. Trimming cost V 2 bases and J 3 bases, with 9 bases left between them. The CDR3 spells CASSFRGNYEQYF. CDR3 sequence (DNA): TGTGCCAGCAGCTTCAGGGGAAACTACGAGCAGTACTTC.

This clonotype occurred many times. This chain links TRBV5-1 with TRBJ1-3; D is ambiguous. V dropped 0 bases and J dropped 5 bases, with 9 bases sitting between them. The CDR3 consists of 14 residues. CDR1 and CDR2 (germline): SGHRS, YFSETQ. CDR3: CASSLADTRNTIYF. CDR3 bases: TGCGCCAGCAGCTTGGCCGACACGAGAAACACCATATATTTT.

This clonotype came up many times. The V gene is TRBV7-9, the J gene TRBJ2-5, with D uncertain. The CDR3 spans 15 residues. Germline CDR1 is SEHNR and CDR2 is FQNEAQ (reference sequence). V was pared by 5 bases and J by 1 base, with 14 bases between. This CDR3 is CASSPSPAVQETQYF. The CDR3 region has the DNA TGTGCCAGCAGCCCCTCCCCGGCAGTCCAAGAGACCCAGTACTTC.

The CDR3 region is CATSRDPSRETQYF. CDR3 coding DNA: TGTGCCACCAGCAGAGACCCCTCCAGGGAGACCCAGTACTTC. This chain links TRBV24-1 with TRBJ2-5; D gene uncertain. Germline-derived CDR1 and CDR2 are KGHDR and SFDVKD. CDR3 length: 14 residues. Trimming took off 7 bases at V and 5 bases at J, with 16 bases between the two ends.

There are many counts of this clonotype. The chain links TRBV11-3 to TRBJ1-1, with D uncertain. In germline, CDR1 is SGHNT, CDR2 YENEEA. The CDR3 runs 12 residues. V dropped 0 bases and J dropped 10 bases, with 9 bases sitting between them. The CDR3: CASSLDNRRAFF. The CDR3 region has the DNA TGTGCCAGCAGCTTAGACAATCGTCGAGCTTTCTTT.

This clonotype was recorded many times. It may be a read error: a sequence one base away is much more abundant. V and J are TRBV6-1 and TRBJ1-1; D is unresolved. Looked up from germline, CDR1 is MNHNS and CDR2 is SASEGT. The CDR3 contains 14 residues. The DNA of the CDR3 is TGTGCCAGCAGTGAAGCGGTAGTGAACACTGAAGCTTCCTTT. Its protein product is CASSEAVVNTEASF.

This clonotype was detected ten times or more. Being one base from a much bigger clone, this may be a read error. The missing conserved phenylalanine or tryptophan at the end of this CDR3 makes a read error likely. J is TRBJ1-2 and V is TRBV12-3 or TRBV12-4, with 10 bases fitting TRBD1. This CDR3 has 13 amino acids. With 7 bases clipped from V and 6 bases from J, the junction kept 5 bases outside the gene matches. DNA of the CDR3: TGTGCCAGCAAGCAAGGGACAGGGGATGGCTACACCCTC. It codes for CASKQGTGDGYTL.

The CDR3 DNA sequence: TGTGCCAGCGCTAACGGCCCCCCCGGCGTTCTTGAAGCTTTCTTT. Translation: CASANGPPGVLEAFF. The V gene is TRBV6-1, the J gene TRBJ1-1; no definite D call. The V gene's germline CDR1 is MNHNS and CDR2 SASEGT. V shed 8 bases and J shed 7 bases, with 23 bases lying between them. The CDR3 runs to 15 residues.

This clonotype was picked up a small number of times. This sequence joins TRBV12-3 or TRBV12-4 and TRBJ1-1; 9 positions agree with TRBD1. This CDR3 has 17 residues. After removal of 3 bases from V and 3 bases from J, the junction contained 11 bases not matched to a gene. The CDR3 region has the DNA TGTGCCAGCAGTTTTACGGGACAGGGTTGGTACGACACTGAAGCTTTCTTT. Translated, it gives CASSFTGQGWYDTEAFF.

This clonotype was counted ten times or more. The chain recombines TRBV18 with TRBJ2-2; D is ambiguous. Germline assignment: CDR1 KGHSH and CDR2 LQKENI. V was cut by 8 bases and J by 0 bases, with 10 bases left in between. The CDR3 has 14 residues. The CDR3 here is CASLTTANTGELFF. Here the CDR3 DNA reads TGTGCCAGCCTGACGACTGCGAACACCGGGGAGCTGTTTTTT.

This clonotype occurred many times. The chain employs TRBV13 and TRBJ1-1; D is undetermined. This CDR3 region has 13 residues. V gave up 5 bases and J gave up 7 bases, with 14 bases separating them. Per the germline V gene, CDR1 is PRHDT and CDR2 is FYEKMQ (reference sequence). The DNA of the CDR3 is TGTGCCAGCAGCAGGATCCGAGGAAGTGAAGCTTTCTTT. It is translated as CASSRIRGSEAFF.

The table lists this clonotype with many counts. V is TRBV2 and J is TRBJ1-5; no reliable D call. Trimming left V 7 bases short and J 6 bases short, with 13 bases between. Germline V gene sequence: CDR1 SNHLY, CDR2 FYNNEI. The CDR3 is 13 residues long. The DNA of the CDR3 is TGTGCCAGCAAGGAGGTGGCCTTTCAGCCCCAGCATTTT. This encodes CASKEVAFQPQHF.

Many counts were recorded for this clonotype. The chain combines TRBV3-1 with TRBJ2-7; D is unresolved. CDR3 length equals 12 residues. CDR1 and CDR2 (germline): LGHDT, YNNKEL (reference sequence). V gave up 3 bases and J gave up 3 bases, with 6 bases separating them. The CDR3 DNA is TGTGCCAGCAGCCACGCCGACTACGAGCAGTACTTC. This sequence encodes CASSHADYEQYF.